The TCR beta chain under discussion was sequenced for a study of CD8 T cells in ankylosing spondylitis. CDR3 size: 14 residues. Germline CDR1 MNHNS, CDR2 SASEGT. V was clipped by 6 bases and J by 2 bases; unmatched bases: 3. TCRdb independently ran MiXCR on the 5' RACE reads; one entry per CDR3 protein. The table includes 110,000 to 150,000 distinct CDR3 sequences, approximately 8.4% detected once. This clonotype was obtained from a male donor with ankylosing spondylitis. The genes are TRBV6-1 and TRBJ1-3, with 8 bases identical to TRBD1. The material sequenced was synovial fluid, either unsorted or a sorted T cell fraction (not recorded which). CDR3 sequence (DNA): TGTGCCAGCAGCCTGGACAGGGCTGGAAACACCATATATTTT. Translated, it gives CASSLDRAGNTIYF.